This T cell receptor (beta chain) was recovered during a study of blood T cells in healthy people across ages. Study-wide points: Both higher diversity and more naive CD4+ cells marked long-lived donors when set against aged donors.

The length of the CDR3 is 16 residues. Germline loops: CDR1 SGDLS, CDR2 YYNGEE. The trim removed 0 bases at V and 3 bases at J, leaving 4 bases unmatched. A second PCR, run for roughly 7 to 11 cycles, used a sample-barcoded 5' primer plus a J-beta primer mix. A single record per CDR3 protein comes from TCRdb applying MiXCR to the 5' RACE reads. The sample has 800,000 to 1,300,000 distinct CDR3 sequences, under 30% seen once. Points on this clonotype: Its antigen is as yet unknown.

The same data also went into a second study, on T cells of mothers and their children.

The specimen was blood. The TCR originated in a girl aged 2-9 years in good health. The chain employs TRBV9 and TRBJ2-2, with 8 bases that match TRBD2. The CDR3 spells CASSVALAEDTGELFF. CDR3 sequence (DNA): TGTGCCAGCAGCGTAGCACTAGCGGAAGACACCGGGGAGCTGTTTTTT.